This T cell receptor (beta chain) was observed in a study of blood T cells in healthy people across ages. The study drew donors from healthy Caucasian individuals in Russia aged 6 to 90. Each sample yielded at least 5 micrograms of PBMC total RNA. PCR was performed a second time for roughly 7 to 11 cycles using a sample-barcoded 5' primer and a J-beta primer mix. A single record per CDR3 protein comes from TCRdb applying MiXCR to the 5' RACE reads. Of over 600,000 distinct CDR3 sequences in the sample, 40% to 50% were seen once. The sequence was collected from an elderly man in good health. What was sequenced was blood.

The CDR3 nucleotides are TGCAGCGTTGAAGGGGGTCGGGGTCAAGCTTACGAGCAGTACTTC. It yields the protein CSVEGGRGQAYEQYF. The rearrangement uses TRBV29-1 and TRBJ2-7; tentatively, D is TRBD2 (5 bases). CDR1 and CDR2 (germline): SQVTM, ANQGSEA. CDR3 length equals 15 residues. The V gene lost 1 base and the J gene lost 4 bases, with 17 bases spanning the gap.